The 31 T cell receptor beta chains below were found in one sample sequenced in a study of cytomegalovirus exposure and HLA in healthy donors. PCR amplification relied on 60 Vbeta primers (plus 13 Jbeta primers). Libraries were prepared by immunoSEQ multiplex PCR; TCRdb keeps only in-frame clonotypes and omits some of them. The sample carries about 160,000 clones, approximately 80% recorded once. The material sequenced was PBMCs. Source of these receptors: a male donor in good health and CMV-seronegative.

This clone showed up just a few times. The rearrangement uses TRBV2 and TRBJ2-7, with 8 bases identical to TRBD1. CDR1 is SNHLY and CDR2 is FYNNEI in the germline V gene. V lost 5 bases to trimming and J lost 5 bases; unmatched junction nucleotides: 8. This CDR3 contains 14 residues. The CDR3 region has the DNA TGTGCCAGCAGTCCAGGGGGCGGACGGGACGAGCAGTACTTC. This translates into CASSPGGGRDEQYF. Full variable domain (missing parts from reference TRBV2 and TRBJ2-7): EPEVTQTPSHQVTQMGQEVILRCVPISNHLYFYWYRQILGQKVEFLVSFYNNEISEKSEIFDDQFSVERPDGSNFTLKIRSTKLEDSAMYFCASSPGGGRDEQYFGPGTRLTVT.

This chain joins TRBV7-2 and TRBJ2-1; TRBD2 matches 9 bases. The CDR3 contains 16 residues. V was pared by 6 bases and J by 7 bases, with 13 bases of the junction left unmatched. CDR1 SGHTA and CDR2 FQGNSA come from the germline V gene. CDR3 amino acids: CASSSSGGLAGNEQFF. The CDR3 DNA reads as TGTGCCAGCAGTTCTTCTGGGGGGCTAGCGGGAAATGAGCAGTTCTTC.

V usage is TRBV6-5 and J usage is TRBJ1-6; perhaps TRBD1 as D (5 bases). In germline, CDR1 is MNHEY, CDR2 SVGAGI. The CDR3 extends over 12 amino acids. V was clipped by 2 bases and J by 17 bases, with 13 bases between them. As DNA, the CDR3 is TGTGCCAGCAGTTACGGGGGGGGAGTTATCCACTTT. This codes for CASSYGGGVIHF.

The rearrangement joins TRBV29-1 to TRBJ2-5; no clear D. Germline loops: CDR1 SQVTM, CDR2 ANQGSEA. V dropped 4 bases and J dropped 4 bases, with 16 bases sitting between them. This CDR3 contains 14 residues. The CDR3 nucleotides read TGCAGCGTTGGTCTCTCACAGAGTCCAGAGACCCAGTACTTC. This gives the protein CSVGLSQSPETQYF.

This sequence joins TRBV7-9 and TRBJ1-4; TRBD1 aligns across 8 bases. CDR1 is SEHNR and CDR2 is FQNEAQ in the germline V gene (reference sequence). The CDR3 spans 15 residues. V shed 2 bases, J shed 4 bases, and the junction held 3 bases outside the gene matches. The CDR3 sequence is CASSLPGQVNEKLFF. CDR3 in DNA: TGTGCCAGCAGCTTACCGGGACAGGTTAATGAAAAACTGTTTTTT.

The chain has TRBV7-2 and TRBJ1-2; 8 bases are shared with TRBD1. Looked up from germline, CDR1 is SGHTA and CDR2 is FQGNSA. This CDR3 is 16 amino acids long. The junction had 6 bases not matched to a gene; V was cut back by 3 bases and J by 0 bases. Written as DNA, the CDR3 is TGTGCCAGCAGCTTTCAGGGGGCGCGGGCTAACTATGGCTACACCTTC. It yields the protein CASSFQGARANYGYTF.

This clone was found once. The gene calls are TRBV6-1 and TRBJ2-1, with D unclear. Germline V gives CDR1 MNHNS, CDR2 SASEGT. V was cut by 3 bases and J by 0 bases, with 9 bases left in between. The CDR3 has 15 amino acids. The CDR3 loop is CASSERSSSYNEQFF. Here the CDR3 DNA reads TGTGCCAGCAGTGAGAGGTCTAGCTCCTACAATGAGCAGTTCTTC.

V usage is TRBV9 and J usage is TRBJ2-2; no definite D call. Trimming pared 4 bases from V and 0 bases from J, leaving 13 bases between. Germline lookup yields CDR1 SGDLS and CDR2 YYNGEE. The CDR3 sequence is 16 residues long. In nucleotides, the CDR3 is TGTGCCAGCAGCCCCCAAGCGCGGCCGAACACCGGGGAGCTGTTTTTT. This codes for CASSPQARPNTGELFF.

This chain uses TRBV19 with TRBJ1-5, with D possibly TRBD1 on 6 matching bases. The CDR3 length is 13 residues. V gave up 4 bases and J gave up 6 bases, with 10 bases separating them. From germline, CDR1 is LNHDA and CDR2 SQIVND (reference sequence). The CDR3 DNA reads TGTGCCAGTAGTACGGGGGGCACTCAGCCCCAGCATTTT. This codes for CASSTGGTQPQHF.

J is TRBJ2-7 and V is TRBV10-3; 8 bases are shared with TRBD1. Germline V gene sequence: CDR1 ENHRY, CDR2 SYGVKD. With 0 bases clipped from V and 2 bases from J, the junction kept 0 bases outside the gene matches. The CDR3 contains 14 residues. CDR3 in amino acids: CAISESGQAYEQYF. DNA for the CDR3: TGTGCCATCAGTGAGTCGGGACAGGCCTACGAGCAGTACTTC.

V gene TRBV29-1 combines with J gene TRBJ2-1; the match to TRBD2 covers 9 bases. There are 14 residues in the CDR3. CDR1 SQVTM and CDR2 ANQGSEA come from the germline V gene. Trimming at V came to 2 bases and at J to 6 bases, leaving 5 bases not matched to a gene. This chain's CDR3 is CSVETGTSLNEQFF. DNA for the CDR3: TGCAGCGTTGAAACCGGGACTAGCCTCAATGAGCAGTTCTTC.

The chain recombines TRBV19 with TRBJ2-1, with TRBD2 as a possible D gene (6 bases). Trimming shortened V by 9 bases and J by 5 bases, and 11 bases separated the two germline ends. CDR1 and CDR2 from the germline V gene are LNHDA and SQIVND (reference sequence). This CDR3 is 12 amino acids long. The CDR3 is CASSGLDNEQFF. CDR3 in DNA: TGTGCCAGCTCGGGACTTGACAATGAGCAGTTCTTC.

The rearrangement uses TRBV5-1 and TRBJ1-3, with D tentatively TRBD1 (6 bases). This CDR3 has 15 amino acids. Trimming took 4 bases from V and 2 from J, leaving 13 bases between them. Germline values: CDR1 SGHRS, CDR2 YFSETQ. The CDR3 reads CASSDPQGTGNTIYF. The CDR3 nucleotides read TGCGCCAGCAGCGACCCACAGGGAACTGGAAACACCATATATTTT. The full variable domain, with the rest looked up from reference TRBV5-1 and TRBJ1-3, is KAGVTQTPRYLIKTRGQQVTLSCSPISGHRSVSWYQQTPGQGLQFLFEYFSETQRNKGNFPGRFSGRQFSNSRSEMNVSTLELGDSALYLCASSDPQGTGNTIYFGEGSWLTVV.

V gene TRBV7-9 combines with J gene TRBJ1-4; 10 nucleotides match TRBD1. Germline assignment: CDR1 SEHNR and CDR2 FQNEAQ (reference sequence). The CDR3 is made up of 14 amino acids. With 6 bases clipped from V and 3 bases from J, the junction kept 1 base outside the gene matches. The CDR3: CASRGTGANEKLFF. In nucleotides, the CDR3 is TGTGCCAGCAGAGGGACAGGGGCTAATGAAAAACTGTTTTTT.

This clone was recorded only once. V gene TRBV5-1 combines with J gene TRBJ2-1; perhaps TRBD2 as D (7 bases). Germline-derived CDR1 and CDR2 are SGHRS and YFSETQ. The CDR3 spans 16 residues. V was trimmed by 0 bases and J by 10 bases, leaving 20 bases between them. CDR3 region: CASSLDGGQSIREQFF. CDR3 bases: TGCGCCAGCAGCTTGGACGGGGGGCAATCTATCCGGGAGCAGTTCTTC.

This chain connects TRBV6-5 to TRBJ2-5; 10 bases are shared with TRBD1. Germline-derived CDR1 and CDR2 are MNHEY and SVGAGI. The CDR3 consists of 14 residues. V lost 6 bases to trimming and J lost 5 bases; unmatched junction nucleotides: 6. The CDR3 DNA reads as TGTGCCAGCAGAAGACAGGGGGCGAGGGAGACCCAGTACTTC. It yields the protein CASRRQGARETQYF.

This chain connects TRBV7-2 to TRBJ2-1; 13 nucleotides align to TRBD2. Looked up from germline, CDR1 is SGHTA and CDR2 is FQGNSA. The CDR3 sequence is 18 residues long. Trimming at V came to 10 bases and at J to 6 bases, leaving 18 bases not matched to a gene. The CDR3 here is CATSRRTSGSQLVNEQFF. Written as DNA, the CDR3 is TGTGCCACCTCAAGACGGACTAGCGGGAGTCAGTTGGTCAATGAGCAGTTCTTC.

This sequence joins TRBV5-8 and TRBJ2-2, with D possibly being TRBD2 (6 bases). Germline loops: CDR1 SGHTS, CDR2 YDEGEE. The V end was cut by 4 bases, the J end by 2 bases, with 15 bases between. This CDR3 region has 16 residues. The chain's CDR3 is CASSRESTLNTGELFF. DNA for the CDR3: TGTGCCAGCAGCCGGGAGTCAACTCTTAACACCGGGGAGCTGTTTTTT. The whole variable domain, remainder taken from reference TRBV5-8 and TRBJ2-2, is EAGVTQSPTHLIKTRGQQATLRCSPISGHTSVYWYQQALGLGLQFLLWYDEGEERNRGNFPPRFSGRQFPNYSSELNVNALELEDSALYLCASSRESTLNTGELFFGEGSRLTVL.

The rearrangement joins TRBV4-3 to TRBJ2-7, with TRBD2 matching over 8 bases. CDR1 and CDR2 from the germline V gene are LGHNA and YSLEER. J gave up 3 bases and V 3 bases, and 10 bases lay outside the gene matches. The CDR3 consists of 16 residues. DNA of the CDR3: TGCGCCAGCAGCCAGGCTTCCACAGCGGGAGTCTACGAGCAGTACTTC. Translating it yields CASSQASTAGVYEQYF.

This chain connects TRBV7-9 to TRBJ2-5; D might be TRBD1 (6 bases). Trimming stripped 5 bases from V and 3 bases from J, with 13 bases between. CDR3 size: 14 residues. Germline V gene lookup returns CDR1 SEHNR and CDR2 FQNEAQ (reference sequence). The CDR3 nucleotides read TGTGCCAGCAGCCGAGGACAGTTTGAAGAGACCCAGTACTTC. Translated: CASSRGQFEETQYF.

This chain connects TRBV30 to TRBJ1-1, with D perhaps TRBD1 (5 bases). V lost 4 bases and J 5 bases, leaving 11 bases between the germline ends. This CDR3 spans 12 amino acids. Germline loops: CDR1 GTSNPN, CDR2 SVGIG (reference sequence). For the CDR3, the DNA is TGTGCCTGGACGGCAGGGTGGACTGAAGCTTTCTTT. Its translation: CAWTAGWTEAFF.

This chain joins TRBV6-1 and TRBJ1-2; D remains ambiguous. The CDR3 contains 13 residues. Trimming pared 1 base from V and 3 bases from J, leaving 6 bases between. Germline assignment: CDR1 MNHNS and CDR2 SASEGT. CDR3 amino acids: CASSEESYYGYTF. Here the CDR3 DNA reads TGTGCCAGCAGTGAAGAAAGCTACTATGGCTACACCTTC.

This clone was counted between two and nine times. This chain uses TRBV5-1 with TRBJ2-1; the D is unclear. The CDR3 is made up of 13 amino acids. Trimming pared 1 base from V and 9 bases from J, leaving 11 bases between. The germline V gene encodes CDR1 SGHRS and CDR2 YFSETQ. The CDR3 loop reads CASSLYSLGEQFF. The CDR3 DNA reads TGCGCCAGCAGCTTGTATAGCCTGGGTGAGCAGTTCTTC.

The chain combines TRBV19 with TRBJ2-1; 10 bases align to TRBD2. Per germline, CDR1 LNHDA and CDR2 SQIVND (reference sequence). CDR3 size: 15 residues. Germline trimming cut 2 bases from V and 4 bases from J; bases unmatched to any gene: 2. The CDR3: CASSIRTSGYNEQFF. Here the CDR3 DNA reads TGTGCCAGTAGTATAAGGACTAGCGGATACAATGAGCAGTTCTTC.

This clone occurred a few times. As DNA, the CDR3 is TGTGCCAGCTCACCAAACTCGTACCAAGAGACCCAGTACTTC. Its protein is CASSPNSYQETQYF. The V call is TRBV18, the J call TRBJ2-5, with D uncertain. CDR3 length: 14 amino acids. Trimming took off 2 bases at V and 0 bases at J, with 7 bases between the two ends. CDR1 and CDR2 from the germline V gene are KGHSH and LQKENI.

The chain is built from TRBV7-2 and TRBJ2-5, with 10 bases fitting TRBD2. V shed 0 bases and J 5 bases; nucleotides not matched to a gene: 6. Germline lookup yields CDR1 SGHTA and CDR2 FQGNSA. This CDR3 has 16 residues. In DNA, the CDR3 is TGTGCCAGCAGCTTAGCGCGGAGCGGGGGGGCGGAGACCCAGTACTTC. Translated, it gives CASSLARSGGAETQYF.

This clone has only one observation. This sequence joins TRBV6-6 and TRBJ2-2; 8 bases map to TRBD1. V trimming: 6 bases; J trimming: 1 base; junction bases outside the gene matches: 7. The CDR3 loop spans 16 amino acids. CDR1 and CDR2 from the germline V gene are MNHNY and SVGAGI (reference sequence). The CDR3 bases are TGTGCCAGCAGGGGACCAGGGGGCCGGAACACCGGGGAGCTGTTTTTT. It specifies CASRGPGGRNTGELFF.

The sample holds a few counts of this clone. CDR3 loop: CASSTGQGPPYEQYF. CDR3 nucleotides: TGTGCCAGCAGTACTGGACAGGGGCCCCCCTACGAGCAGTACTTC. The V call is TRBV28, the J call TRBJ2-7, with 9 bases fitting TRBD1. Germline trimming cut 5 bases from V and 2 bases from J; bases unmatched to any gene: 7. This CDR3 has 15 residues. Germline CDR1 MDHEN, CDR2 SYDVKM.

The DNA of the CDR3 is TGTGCCAGCAGCGTGCAACAGGGGGCCCCCTACGAGCAGTACTTC. Amino acid sequence: CASSVQQGAPYEQYF. The chain carries TRBV9 and TRBJ2-7; 9 bases match TRBD1. This CDR3 has 15 amino acids. CDR1 is SGDLS and CDR2 is YYNGEE in the germline V gene. V was pared by 2 bases and J by 2 bases, with 5 bases of the junction left unmatched.

This clone was recorded once. J is TRBJ2-3 and V is TRBV28, with 14 bases aligning to TRBD2. CDR3 length: 18 amino acids. Germline loops: CDR1 MDHEN, CDR2 SYDVKM. The junction had 5 bases not matched to a gene; V was cut back by 0 bases and J by 3 bases. The CDR3 nucleotides read TGTGCCAGCAGTTTATGGGAGGGGACTAGCGGGAGAACAGATACGCAGTATTTT. This gives the protein CASSLWEGTSGRTDTQYF.

V gene TRBV11-2 combines with J gene TRBJ2-3; 7 nucleotides agree with TRBD1. The CDR3 extends over 14 amino acids. From germline, CDR1 is SGHAT and CDR2 FQNNGV. Germline trimming cut 2 bases from V and 5 bases from J; bases unmatched to any gene: 4. The CDR3 sequence is CASSLQGVGDTQYF. CDR3 DNA: TGTGCCAGCAGCTTACAGGGGGTGGGAGATACGCAGTATTTT.